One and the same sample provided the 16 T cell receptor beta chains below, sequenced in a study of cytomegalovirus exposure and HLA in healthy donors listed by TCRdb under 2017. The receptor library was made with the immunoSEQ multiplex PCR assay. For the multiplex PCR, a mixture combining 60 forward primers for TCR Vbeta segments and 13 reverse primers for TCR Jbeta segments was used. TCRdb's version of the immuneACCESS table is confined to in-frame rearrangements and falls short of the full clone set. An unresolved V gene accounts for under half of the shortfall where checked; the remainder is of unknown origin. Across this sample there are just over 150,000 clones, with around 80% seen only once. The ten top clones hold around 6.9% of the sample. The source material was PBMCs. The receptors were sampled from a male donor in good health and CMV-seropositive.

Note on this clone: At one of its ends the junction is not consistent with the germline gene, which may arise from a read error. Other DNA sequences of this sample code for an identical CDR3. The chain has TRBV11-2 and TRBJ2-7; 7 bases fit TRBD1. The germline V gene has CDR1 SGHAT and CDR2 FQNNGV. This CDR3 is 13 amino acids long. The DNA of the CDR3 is TGTGCCAGCAGCCGACAGGGAACCTATGAGCAGTACTTC. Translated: CASSRQGTYEQYF.

CDR3: CASSLRTGAYNEQFF. The CDR3 DNA is TGTGCCAGCAGCTTGAGGACAGGGGCCTACAATGAGCAGTTCTTC. The chain joins TRBV7-3 to TRBJ2-1, with 9 bases aligning to TRBD1. Germline V gene data show CDR1 as SGHTA and CDR2 as FQGTGA. The CDR3 loop spans 15 amino acids. Unmatched junction bases numbered 2, after V lost 3 bases and J lost 2 bases.

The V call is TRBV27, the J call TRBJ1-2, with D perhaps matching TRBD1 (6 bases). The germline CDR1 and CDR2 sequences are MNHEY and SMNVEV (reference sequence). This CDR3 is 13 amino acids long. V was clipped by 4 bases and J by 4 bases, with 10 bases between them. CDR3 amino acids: CASSSQGSYGYTF. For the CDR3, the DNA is TGTGCCAGCAGTTCACAGGGATCCTATGGCTACACCTTC.

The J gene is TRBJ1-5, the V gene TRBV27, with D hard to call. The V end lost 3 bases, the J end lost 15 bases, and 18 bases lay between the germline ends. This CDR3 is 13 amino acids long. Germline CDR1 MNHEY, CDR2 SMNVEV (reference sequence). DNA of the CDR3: TGTGCCAGCAGTTTGTATCCGATAAGCCCCATGCATTTT. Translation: CASSLYPISPMHF.

CDR3 bases: TGCGCCAGCAGCACCATAGGGGCCAGTTATGAAAAACTGTTTTTT. It specifies CASSTIGASYEKLFF. V and J are TRBV4-1 and TRBJ1-4, with a weak D call TRBD1 (5 bases). Trimming cost V 5 bases and J 6 bases, with 16 bases left between them. The CDR3 has 15 amino acids. The germline V gene has CDR1 MGHRA and CDR2 YSYEKL.

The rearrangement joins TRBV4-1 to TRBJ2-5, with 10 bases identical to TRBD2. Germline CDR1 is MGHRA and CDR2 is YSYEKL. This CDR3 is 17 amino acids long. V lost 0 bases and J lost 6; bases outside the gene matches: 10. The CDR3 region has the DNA TGCGCCAGCAGCCAAGAGATCAAGCGGGAGGGCCTGAAGACCCAGTACTTC. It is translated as CASSQEIKREGLKTQYF.

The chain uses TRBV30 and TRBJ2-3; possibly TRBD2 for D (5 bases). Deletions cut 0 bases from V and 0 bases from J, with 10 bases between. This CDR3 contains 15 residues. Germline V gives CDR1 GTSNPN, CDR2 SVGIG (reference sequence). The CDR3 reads CAWSVTAASTDTQYF. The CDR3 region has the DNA TGTGCCTGGAGTGTTACAGCGGCTAGCACAGATACGCAGTATTTT.

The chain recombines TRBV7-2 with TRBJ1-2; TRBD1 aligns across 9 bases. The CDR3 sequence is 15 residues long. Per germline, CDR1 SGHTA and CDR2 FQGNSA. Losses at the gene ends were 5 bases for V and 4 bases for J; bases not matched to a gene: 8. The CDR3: CASSQGQGGGYGYTF. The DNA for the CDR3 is TGTGCCAGCAGCCAGGGACAGGGTGGCGGCTATGGCTACACCTTC.

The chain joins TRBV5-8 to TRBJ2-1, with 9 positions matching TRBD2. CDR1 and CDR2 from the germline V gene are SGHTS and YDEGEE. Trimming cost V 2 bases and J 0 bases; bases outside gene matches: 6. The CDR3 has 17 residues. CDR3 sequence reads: CASSLGLASNSYNEQFF. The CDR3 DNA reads TGTGCCAGCAGCTTAGGACTAGCGAGCAACTCCTACAATGAGCAGTTCTTC.

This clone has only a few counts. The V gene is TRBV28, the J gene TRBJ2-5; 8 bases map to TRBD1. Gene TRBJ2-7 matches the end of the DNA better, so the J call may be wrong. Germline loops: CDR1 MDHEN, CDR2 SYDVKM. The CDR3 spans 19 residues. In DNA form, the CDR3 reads TGTGCCAGCAGTTCCTTGGCCGGGACAGGCTCCAAGTCACTCTACGAGCAGTACTTC. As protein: CASSSLAGTGSKSLYEQYF.

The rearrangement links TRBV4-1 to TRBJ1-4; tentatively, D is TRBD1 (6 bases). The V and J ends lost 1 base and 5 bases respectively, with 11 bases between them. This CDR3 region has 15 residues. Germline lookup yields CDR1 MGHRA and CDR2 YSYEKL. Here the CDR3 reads CASSQVGQGNEKLFF. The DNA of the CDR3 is TGCGCCAGCAGCCAAGTGGGGCAGGGGAATGAAAAACTGTTTTTT.

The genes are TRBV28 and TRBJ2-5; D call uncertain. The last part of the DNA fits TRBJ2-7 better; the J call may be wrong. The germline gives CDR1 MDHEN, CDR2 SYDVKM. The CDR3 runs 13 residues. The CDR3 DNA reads TGTGCCAGCAGTCCGACTCCGTACTACGAGCAGTACTTC. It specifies CASSPTPYYEQYF.

The CDR3, as DNA: TGTGCCAGCAGTTTTGGGCTAGCGGAGTACAATGAGCAGTTCTTC. The encoded protein is CASSFGLAEYNEQFF. The chain links TRBV28 to TRBJ2-1; TRBD2 matches 7 bases. Germline CDR1 reads MDHEN; CDR2 reads SYDVKM. The CDR3 covers 15 residues. V lost 3 bases, J lost 4 bases, and 6 bases stayed unmatched.

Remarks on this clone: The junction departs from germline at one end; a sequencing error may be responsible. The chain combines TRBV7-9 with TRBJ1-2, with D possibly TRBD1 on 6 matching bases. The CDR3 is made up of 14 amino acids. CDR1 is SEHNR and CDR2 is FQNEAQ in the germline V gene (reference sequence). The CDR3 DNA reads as TGTTCCAGCAGCTTGGCAGGGGATAACTATGGCTACACCTTC. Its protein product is CSSSLAGDNYGYTF.

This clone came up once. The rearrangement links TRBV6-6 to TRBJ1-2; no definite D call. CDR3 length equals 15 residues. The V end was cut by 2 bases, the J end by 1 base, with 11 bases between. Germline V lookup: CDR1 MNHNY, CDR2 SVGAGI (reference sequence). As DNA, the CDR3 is TGTGCCAGCAGTTACCCGGTGGGAGTTAACTATGGCTACACCTTC. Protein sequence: CASSYPVGVNYGYTF.

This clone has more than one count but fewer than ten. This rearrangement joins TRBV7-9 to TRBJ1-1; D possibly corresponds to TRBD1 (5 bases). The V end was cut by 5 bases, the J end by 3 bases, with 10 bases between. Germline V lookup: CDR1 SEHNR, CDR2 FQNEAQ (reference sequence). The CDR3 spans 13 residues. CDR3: CASSPRQYTEAFF. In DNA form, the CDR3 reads TGTGCCAGCAGCCCTAGACAGTACACTGAAGCTTTCTTT. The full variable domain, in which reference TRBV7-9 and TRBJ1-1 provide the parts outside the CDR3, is DTGVSQNPRHKITKRGQNVTFRCDPISEHNRLYWYRQTLGQGPEFLTYFQNEAQLEKSRLLSDRFSAERPKGSFSTLEIQRTEQGDSAMYLCASSPRQYTEAFFGQGTRLTVV.